Listed here are 27 T cell receptor beta chains from one sample, sequenced in a study of blood T cell repertoires in COVID-19. This table comes from immunoSEQ multiplex PCR, and its TCRdb copy is limited to in-frame clones, with some not included. The sample holds hundreds of thousands of clones, under 95% seen once. Sequencing input: peripheral blood. The receptor source for this set is a woman younger than 30 who had recovered from COVID-19.

The V gene is TRBV7-8, the J gene TRBJ2-1; 14 positions match TRBD2. The CDR3 length is 19 residues. The germline V gene encodes CDR1 SGHVS and CDR2 FQNEAQ. The V gene end was trimmed by 5 bases and the J gene end by 4 bases; junction bases not matched to a gene: 13. The CDR3 DNA reads as TGTGCCAGCAGCACGACACCCGGGACTAGCGGGAGTCGGTACAATGAGCAGTTCTTC. Residues: CASSTTPGTSGSRYNEQFF.

The genes are TRBV6-2 or TRBV6-3 and TRBJ1-2; TRBD1 might be the D (6 bases). Trimming stripped 2 bases from V and 2 bases from J, with 15 bases between. Germline CDR1 is MNHEY and CDR2 is SVGEGT. The CDR3 sequence is 16 residues long. CDR3 region: CASSYGGAKQNYGYTF. The CDR3 bases are TGTGCCAGCAGTTACGGGGGGGCTAAACAGAACTATGGCTACACCTTC.

The V and J genes are TRBV5-6 and TRBJ1-1; D unresolved. Trimming cost V 4 bases and J 6 bases, with 16 bases left between them. The CDR3 extends over 14 amino acids. Per the germline V gene, CDR1 is SGHDT and CDR2 is YYEEEE. This CDR3 reads CASSQLLIRAEAFF. CDR3 nucleotide sequence: TGTGCCAGCAGCCAACTCTTGATCCGCGCTGAAGCTTTCTTT. Variable domain in full (rest from reference TRBV5-6 and TRBJ1-1): DAGVTQSPTHLIKTRGQQVTLRCSPKSGHDTVSWYQQALGQGPQFIFQYYEEEERQRGNFPDRFSGHQFPNYSSELNVNALLLGDSALYLCASSQLLIRAEAFFGQGTRLTVV.

The rearrangement joins TRBV24-1 to TRBJ2-3, with 7 bases that match TRBD2. Germline V CDR1 and CDR2: KGHDR, SFDVKD. This CDR3 is built from 16 residues. Unmatched junction bases numbered 12, after V lost 4 bases and J lost 6 bases. CDR3 in DNA: TGTGCCACCAGTGACCATACCTCCGGACTAGTGGATACGCAGTATTTT. Translating gives CATSDHTSGLVDTQYF.

This chain connects TRBV11-3 to TRBJ2-3, with 12 bases identical to TRBD2. From germline, CDR1 is SGHNT and CDR2 YENEEA. Unmatched junction bases numbered 7, after V lost 5 bases and J lost 4 bases. There are 16 residues in the CDR3. Here the CDR3 DNA reads TGTGCCAGCAGCACCATACTAGCGGGAGGATCAGATACGCAGTATTTT. Translation gives CASSTILAGGSDTQYF.

The chain is built from TRBV9 and TRBJ2-3; TRBD1 matches at 8 bases. Trimming took 4 bases from V and 2 from J; bases not matched to a gene: 12. This CDR3 is built from 17 residues. Per the germline V gene, CDR1 is SGDLS and CDR2 is YYNGEE. The CDR3 here is CASSLRQGTVFTDTQYF. CDR3 coding DNA: TGTGCCAGCAGCCTACGACAGGGGACTGTATTCACAGATACGCAGTATTTT.

The rearrangement uses TRBV9 and TRBJ1-2, with 7 bases identical to TRBD1. Germline CDR1 reads SGDLS; CDR2 reads YYNGEE. CDR3 length: 14 amino acids. After removal of 2 bases from V and 8 bases from J, the junction contained 9 bases not matched to a gene. The CDR3 sequence: CASSVETGFGGYTF. CDR3 sequence (DNA): TGTGCCAGCAGCGTCGAGACAGGGTTTGGCGGCTACACCTTC.

This clone has only a few counts. CDR3: CASSLVDRGDGYTF. CDR3 DNA: TGTGCCAGCAGCTTAGTGGACAGGGGAGATGGCTACACCTTC. J is TRBJ1-2 and V is TRBV7-9; TRBD1 matches 9 bases. Germline V gene data show CDR1 as SEHNR and CDR2 as FQNEAQ (reference sequence). V lost 1 base to trimming and J lost 6 bases; unmatched junction nucleotides: 3. The CDR3 runs to 14 residues. Combining the CDR3 with reference TRBV7-9 and TRBJ1-2 gives the whole variable domain DTGVSQNPRHKITKRGQNVTFRCDPISEHNRLYWYRQTLGQGPEFLTYFQNEAQLEKSRLLSDRFSAERPKGSFSTLEIQRTEQGDSAMYLCASSLVDRGDGYTFGSGTRLTVV.

The J gene is TRBJ1-2, the V gene TRBV11-2, with 11 bases fitting TRBD1. The V gene's germline CDR1 is SGHAT and CDR2 FQNNGV. Trimming took 4 bases from V and 8 from J; bases not matched to a gene: 9. The CDR3 sequence is 15 residues long. The CDR3 reads CASSSLRTGGAGYTF. CDR3 bases: TGTGCCAGCAGCTCGCTTAGGACAGGGGGCGCAGGCTACACCTTC. Combining the CDR3 with reference TRBV11-2 and TRBJ1-2 gives the whole variable domain EAGVAQSPRYKIIEKRQSVAFWCNPISGHATLYWYQQILGQGPKLLIQFQNNGVVDDSQLPKDRFSAERLKGVDSTLKIQPAKLEDSAVYLCASSSLRTGGAGYTFGSGTRLTVV.

The V call is TRBV11-2, the J call TRBJ1-2, with D possibly being TRBD1 (6 bases). The CDR3 is 17 residues long. The V gene lost 5 bases and the J gene lost 0 bases, with 19 bases spanning the gap. Germline V CDR1 and CDR2: SGHAT, FQNNGV. The CDR3 bases are TGTGCCAGCAGCCCGGCGGGGGGGGCAGGGGCTAACTATGGCTACACCTTC. Translating it yields CASSPAGGAGANYGYTF.

V and J are TRBV11-2 and TRBJ2-7; 7 bases are shared with TRBD2. Germline V gene sequence: CDR1 SGHAT, CDR2 FQNNGV. The V gene end was trimmed by 5 bases and the J gene end by 2 bases; junction bases not matched to a gene: 9. The CDR3 sequence is 15 residues long. The DNA of the CDR3 is TGTGCCAGCAGCCCCCCTTCAGCGGGGACCTACGAGCAGTACGTC. Residues: CASSPPSAGTYEQYV.

The CDR3 DNA is TGTGCCACCAGCCCCGGGACAGGGATACAAGAGACCCAGTACTTC. This gives the protein CATSPGTGIQETQYF. V and J are TRBV24-1 and TRBJ2-5; 9 bases are a match to TRBD1. Germline V gives CDR1 KGHDR, CDR2 SFDVKD. The length of the CDR3 is 15 residues. V shed 7 bases, J shed 2 bases, and the junction held 7 bases outside the gene matches.

This clone was seen a single time. The V call is TRBV2, the J call TRBJ1-4; 7 bases are shared with TRBD1. V lost 2 bases to trimming and J lost 3 bases; unmatched junction nucleotides: 3. The CDR3 has 15 amino acids. Germline lookup yields CDR1 SNHLY and CDR2 FYNNEI. The CDR3 DNA reads as TGTGCCAGCAGTGAAATCGGGACAGCTAATGAAAAACTGTTTTTT. It yields the protein CASSEIGTANEKLFF.

This clone has just one count. The chain recombines TRBV6-2 or TRBV6-3 with TRBJ2-1; D is undetermined. Per germline, CDR1 MNHEY and CDR2 SVGEGT. Trimming took 5 bases from V and 2 from J, leaving 16 bases between them. This CDR3 region has 16 residues. The CDR3 spells CASSRPSRAPYNEQFF. CDR3 DNA sequence: TGTGCCAGCAGTCGCCCATCTAGAGCCCCCTACAATGAGCAGTTCTTC.

The chain is built from TRBV6-2 or TRBV6-3 and TRBJ1-1, with no clear D. V was cut by 0 bases and J by 5 bases, with 13 bases left in between. The germline gives CDR1 MNHEY, CDR2 SVGEGT. There are 15 residues in the CDR3. CDR3 loop: CASSYSITQRTEAFF. The CDR3 DNA reads as TGTGCCAGCAGTTACTCGATAACCCAGAGGACTGAAGCTTTCTTT.

V and J are TRBV10-3 and TRBJ2-3, with 12 bases lining up with TRBD2. CDR1 ENHRY and CDR2 SYGVKD come from the germline V gene. The CDR3 is made up of 19 amino acids. The V gene end was trimmed by 0 bases and the J gene end by 3 bases; junction bases not matched to a gene: 10. CDR3 sequence reads: CAISESRTSGIQSTDTQYF. CDR3 bases: TGTGCCATCAGTGAGTCCAGGACTAGCGGGATTCAGTCGACAGATACGCAGTATTTT.

The chain couples TRBV5-4 to TRBJ2-5, with D possibly TRBD1 on 5 matching bases. V was trimmed by 0 bases and J by 0 bases, leaving 21 bases between them. From germline, CDR1 is SGHNT and CDR2 YYREEE (reference sequence). This CDR3 contains 19 residues. The CDR3 loop is CASSLERGPRVTYQETQYF. DNA of the CDR3: TGTGCCAGCAGCTTGGAAAGGGGCCCCAGGGTGACTTACCAAGAGACCCAGTACTTC.

This chain joins TRBV7-8 and TRBJ2-2; weak D call: TRBD1 (5 bases). Germline V lookup: CDR1 SGHVS, CDR2 FQNEAQ. Trimming pared 2 bases from V and 0 bases from J, leaving 7 bases between. CDR3 length: 15 residues. The CDR3 here is CASSLSGSNTGELFF. The DNA for the CDR3 is TGTGCCAGCAGCTTATCAGGGTCGAACACCGGGGAGCTGTTTTTT. Supplemented by reference TRBV7-8 and TRBJ2-2, the full variable domain reads GAGVSQSPRYKVAKRGQDVALRCDPISGHVSLFWYQQALGQGPEFLTYFQNEAQLDKSGLPSDRFFAERPEGSVSTLKIQRTQQEDSAVYLCASSLSGSNTGELFFGEGSRLTVL.

The table lists this clone with a few counts. The chain has TRBV2 and TRBJ2-1; TRBD2 matches 11 bases. J gave up 8 bases and V 3 bases, and 9 bases lay outside the gene matches. Germline V CDR1 and CDR2: SNHLY, FYNNEI. This CDR3 has 16 amino acids. The CDR3 DNA reads TGTGCCAGCAGTGAGGGGGGACTAGCGGTACTGGATGAGCAGTTCTTC. This gives the protein CASSEGGLAVLDEQFF.

This chain connects TRBV6-6 to TRBJ2-7; 7 positions match TRBD1. This CDR3 spans 14 amino acids. CDR1 MNHNY and CDR2 SVGAGI come from the germline V gene (reference sequence). V lost 4 bases to trimming and J lost 3 bases; unmatched junction nucleotides: 6. CDR3 region: CASSSSGTVYEQYV. The CDR3 DNA reads TGTGCCAGCAGTTCCTCCGGGACAGTCTACGAGCAGTACGTC.

V is TRBV13 and J is TRBJ1-5, with a tentative D call TRBD1 (6 bases). This CDR3 is 16 amino acids long. V lost 5 bases and J 2 bases, leaving 16 bases between the germline ends. Germline CDR1 reads PRHDT; CDR2 reads FYEKMQ (reference sequence). CDR3 loop: CASSTKQGGGNQPQHF. As DNA, the CDR3 is TGTGCCAGCAGCACCAAACAGGGAGGGGGCAATCAGCCCCAGCATTTT.

The rearrangement links TRBV15 to TRBJ1-5; D is unresolved. Trimming pared 3 bases from V and 6 bases from J, leaving 15 bases between. From germline, CDR1 is LNHNV and CDR2 YYDKDF (reference sequence). CDR3 length equals 15 residues. CDR3: CATSRAGRFLQPQHF. CDR3 sequence (DNA): TGTGCCACCAGCAGGGCGGGGAGGTTTCTTCAGCCCCAGCATTTT.

The rearrangement uses TRBV7-2 and TRBJ2-1; 12 bases line up with TRBD2. Germline CDR1 is SGHTA and CDR2 is FQGNSA. This CDR3 has 16 residues. After removal of 5 bases from V and 7 bases from J, the junction contained 9 bases not matched to a gene. The DNA of the CDR3 is TGTGCCAGCAGCCTCTTGACTAGCGGGAGTATGAATGAGCAGTTCTTC. This sequence encodes CASSLLTSGSMNEQFF.

J is TRBJ1-2 and V is TRBV6-1; a weak D match, TRBD1 (5 bases). V was trimmed by 2 bases and J by 3 bases, leaving 7 bases between them. The CDR3 loop spans 13 amino acids. Germline V lookup: CDR1 MNHNS, CDR2 SASEGT. The CDR3 loop reads CASSERGYYGYTF. The CDR3 nucleotides read TGTGCCAGCAGTGAAAGGGGTTACTATGGCTACACCTTC.

J is TRBJ2-5 and V is TRBV29-1; D is possibly TRBD1 (5 bases). Germline V gene lookup returns CDR1 SQVTM and CDR2 ANQGSEA. V shed 4 bases and J shed 7 bases, with 13 bases lying between them. There are 12 residues in the CDR3. CDR3 nucleotide sequence: TGCAGCGTTGTTAGGGGCCCGGGGACCCAGTACTTC. Translated: CSVVRGPGTQYF.

This clone was counted between two and nine times. This chain uses TRBV25-1 with TRBJ2-7; D possibly corresponds to TRBD1 (6 bases). Germline values: CDR1 MGHDK, CDR2 SYGVNS. Trimming left V 8 bases short and J 2 bases short, with 10 bases between. CDR3 length: 12 amino acids. The CDR3 here is CASGRGPYEQYV. DNA of the CDR3: TGTGCCAGCGGCAGGGGTCCCTACGAGCAGTACGTC.

Of note for this clone: The identical CDR3 is also encoded by other nucleotide sequences in the sample. The V call is TRBV9, the J call TRBJ1-1; D is possibly TRBD1 (5 bases). The CDR3 is 12 amino acids. The germline CDR1 and CDR2 sequences are SGDLS and YYNGEE. V was pared by 4 bases and J by 1 base, with 5 bases between. The CDR3 region has the DNA TGTGCCAGCAGCAGGGGGAACACTGAAGCTTTCTTT. Amino acid sequence: CASSRGNTEAFF.